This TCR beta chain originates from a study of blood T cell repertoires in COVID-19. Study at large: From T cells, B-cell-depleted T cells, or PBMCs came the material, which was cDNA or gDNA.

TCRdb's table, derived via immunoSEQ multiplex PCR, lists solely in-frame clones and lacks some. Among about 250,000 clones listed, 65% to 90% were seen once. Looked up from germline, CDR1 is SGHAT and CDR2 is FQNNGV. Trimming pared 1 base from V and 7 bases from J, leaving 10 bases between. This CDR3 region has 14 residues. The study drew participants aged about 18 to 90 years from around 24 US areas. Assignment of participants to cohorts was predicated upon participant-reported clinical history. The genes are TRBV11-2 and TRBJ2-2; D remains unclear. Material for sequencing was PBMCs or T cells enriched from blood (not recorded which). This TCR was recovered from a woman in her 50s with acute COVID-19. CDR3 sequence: CASSLVLVIGELFF. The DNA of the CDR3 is TGTGCCAGCAGCTTAGTCTTAGTTATCGGGGAGCTGTTTTTT.